The present T cell receptor beta chain was sequenced within a study of cytomegalovirus exposure and HLA in healthy donors. General observations from the study: Cytomegalovirus association was listed for about 150 TCR beta chains.

Details on this clone: As yet, its antigen is unknown.

The CDR3 covers 15 residues. Unmatched junction bases numbered 9, after V lost 7 bases and J lost 0 bases. CDR1 SGHRS and CDR2 YFSETQ come from the germline V gene. Only in-frame clones appear in the TCRdb table, and some are missing; sequencing was by immunoSEQ multiplex PCR. The profile shows some 68,000 clones, approximately 96% of them singletons. The rearrangement links TRBV5-1 to TRBJ1-2; 7 positions agree with TRBD1. This TCR was sampled from a young man in good health and CMV-seronegative. The sequenced sample consisted of PBMCs. CDR3 DNA: TGCGCCAGCTGGGGACAGACCCGAGCTAACTATGGCTACACCTTC. Translation gives CASWGQTRANYGYTF.